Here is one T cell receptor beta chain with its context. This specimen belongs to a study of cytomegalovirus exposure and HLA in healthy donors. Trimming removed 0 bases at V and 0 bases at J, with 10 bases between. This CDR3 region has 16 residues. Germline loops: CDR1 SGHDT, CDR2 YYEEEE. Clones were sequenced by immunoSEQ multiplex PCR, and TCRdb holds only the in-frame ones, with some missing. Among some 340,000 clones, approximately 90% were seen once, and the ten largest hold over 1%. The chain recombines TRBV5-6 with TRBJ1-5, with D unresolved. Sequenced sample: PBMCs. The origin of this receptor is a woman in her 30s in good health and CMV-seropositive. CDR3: CASSLAHPLSNQPQHF. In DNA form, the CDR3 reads TGTGCCAGCAGCTTGGCGCACCCCCTTAGCAATCAGCCCCAGCATTTT. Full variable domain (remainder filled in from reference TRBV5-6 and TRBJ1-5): DAGVTQSPTHLIKTRGQQVTLRCSPKSGHDTVSWYQQALGQGPQFIFQYYEEEERQRGNFPDRFSGHQFPNYSSELNVNALLLGDSALYLCASSLAHPLSNQPQHFGDGTRLSIL.